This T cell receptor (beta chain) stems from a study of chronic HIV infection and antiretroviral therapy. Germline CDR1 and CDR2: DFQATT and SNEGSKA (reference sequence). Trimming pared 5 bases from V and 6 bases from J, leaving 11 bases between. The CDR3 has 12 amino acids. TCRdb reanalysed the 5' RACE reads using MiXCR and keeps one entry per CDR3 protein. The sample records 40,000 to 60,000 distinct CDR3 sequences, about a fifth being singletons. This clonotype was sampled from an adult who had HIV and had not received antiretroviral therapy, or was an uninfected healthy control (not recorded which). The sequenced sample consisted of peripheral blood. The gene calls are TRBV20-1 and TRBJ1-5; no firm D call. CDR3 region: CSAGRVGQPQHF. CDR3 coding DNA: TGCAGTGCTGGGAGGGTGGGTCAGCCCCAGCATTTT.